Listed below are T cell receptor beta chains from one sample, sequenced in a study of blood T cell repertoires in COVID-19. TCRdb's table, derived via immunoSEQ multiplex PCR, lists solely in-frame clones and lacks some. The table includes roughly 140,000 clones, around 79% detected once. Sequencing used peripheral blood. These receptors were taken from a man over 45 with active or convalescent COVID-19. Each CDR3 is given with its conserved first and last residue. The order of the fields is D gene, clone size, J gene, V gene, CDR3 protein, CDR3 DNA. A D gene is named only where the DNA matches it firmly. Expanded clones are given a class, and other clones once, few, many or no size at all.

.,many,TRBJ2-7,TRBV2,CAIIAFSGSYEQYF,TGTGCCATCATAGCATTTTCCGGGAGCTACGAGCAGTACTTC
.,.,TRBJ2-7,TRBV6-2/TRBV6-3,CASSEPGTNEQYF,TGTGCCAGCAGCGAACCCGGGACAAACGAGCAGTACTTC
TRBD2,.,TRBJ2-7,TRBV27,CASSSSGGGSYEQYF,TGTGCCAGCAGCTCGAGTGGGGGGGGATCCTACGAGCAGTACTTC
.,.,TRBJ1-2,TRBV5-1,CASRSQGGYGYTF,TGCGCCAGCAGGTCGCAGGGAGGATATGGCTACACCTTC
.,few,TRBJ2-7,TRBV14,CASSQGALPYEQYF,TGTGCCAGCAGCCAAGGAGCCCTGCCCTACGAGCAGTACTTC
TRBD1,.,TRBJ1-5,TRBV6-2/TRBV6-3,CASSGTGGNQPQHF,TGTGCCAGCAGCGGGACAGGGGGCAATCAGCCCCAGCATTTT
.,.,TRBJ1-6,TRBV7-9,CASSSQDSPLHF,TGTGCCAGCAGCTCTCAGGATTCACCCCTCCACTTT
.,few,TRBJ1-2,TRBV9,CASSVAWGPGYGYTF,TGTGCCAGCAGCGTAGCGTGGGGGCCCGGCTATGGCTACACCTTC
.,few,TRBJ2-1,TRBV5-1,CASSSRGTGTGINEQFF,TGCGCCAGCAGCTCGCGAGGGACCGGGACTGGAATTAATGAGCAGTTCTTC
TRBD2,.,TRBJ2-2,TRBV5-1,CASTGLAGFPGELFF,TGCGCCAGCACTGGACTAGCGGGATTTCCCGGGGAGCTGTTTTTT
.,.,TRBJ2-1,TRBV25-1,CASSEGPALYNEQFF,TGTGCCAGCAGTGAAGGGCCAGCCTTATACAATGAGCAGTTCTTC